This T cell receptor (beta chain) was recorded in a study of shared clonotypes between healthy human individuals. Study-level points and caveats: Blood alone was sampled, and tissue repertoires likely differ. A small donor pool kept down the genetic and exposure-history diversity that was represented.

This table comes from immunoSEQ multiplex PCR, and its TCRdb copy is limited to in-frame clones, with some not included. The data show about 460,000 clones, roughly four fifths seen once. Per the germline V gene, CDR1 is WNHNN and CDR2 is SYGVQD (reference sequence). V dropped 4 bases and J dropped 5 bases, with 15 bases sitting between them. The CDR3 extends over 14 amino acids. Concerning this clone itself: Its target is unknown.

Only Caucasian adults living in Nashville, Tennessee served as donors. It was tens of millions of PBMCs that unsorted samples used for genomic DNA. Input material: PBMCs. This TCR was recovered from a woman between 40 and 50 years old in good health. Some clones in this sample may be carry-over from other donors' samples. The chain joins TRBV10-1 to TRBJ2-7; perhaps TRBD2 as D (6 bases). CDR3 amino acids: CASSAGAQYNEQYF. Here the CDR3 DNA reads TGCGCCAGCAGTGCGGGAGCACAATATAACGAGCAGTACTTC.